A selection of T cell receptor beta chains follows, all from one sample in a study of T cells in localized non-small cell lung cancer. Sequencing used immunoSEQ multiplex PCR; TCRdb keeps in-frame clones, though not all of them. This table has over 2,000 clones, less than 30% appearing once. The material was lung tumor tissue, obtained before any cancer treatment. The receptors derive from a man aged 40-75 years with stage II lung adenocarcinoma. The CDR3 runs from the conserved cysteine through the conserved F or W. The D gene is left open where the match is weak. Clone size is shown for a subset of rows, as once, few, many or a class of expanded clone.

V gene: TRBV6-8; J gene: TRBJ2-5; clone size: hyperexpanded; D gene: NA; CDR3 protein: CASEGLKETQYF; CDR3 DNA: TGTGCCAGCGAGGGACTGAAGGAGACCCAGTACTTC
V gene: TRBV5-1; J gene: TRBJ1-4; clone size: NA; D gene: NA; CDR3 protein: CASSPRGTNEKLFF; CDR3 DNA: TGCGCCAGCAGCCCCAGGGGAACTAATGAAAAACTGTTTTTT
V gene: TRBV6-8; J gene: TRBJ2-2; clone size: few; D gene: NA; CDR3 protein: CASSATDTGELFF; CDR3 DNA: TGTGCCAGCAGTGCAACAGACACCGGGGAGCTGTTTTTT
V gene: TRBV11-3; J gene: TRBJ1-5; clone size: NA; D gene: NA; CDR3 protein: CASSFFGYNQPQHF; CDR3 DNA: TGTGCCAGCAGCTTTTTCGGGTACAATCAGCCCCAGCATTTT
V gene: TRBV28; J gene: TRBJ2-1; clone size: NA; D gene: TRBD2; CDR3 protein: CASRAPSGRGNEQFF; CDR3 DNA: TGTGCCAGCAGGGCCCCTAGCGGGAGGGGTAATGAGCAGTTCTTC
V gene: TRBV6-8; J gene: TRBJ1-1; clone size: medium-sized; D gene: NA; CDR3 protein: CASRTGTPGTEAFF; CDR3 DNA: TGTGCCAGCAGGACGGGGACACCGGGCACTGAAGCTTTCTTT
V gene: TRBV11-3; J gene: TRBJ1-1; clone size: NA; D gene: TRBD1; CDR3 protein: CASSSQQGLSEAFF; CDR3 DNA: TGTGCCAGCAGCAGCCAACAGGGGCTGTCTGAAGCTTTCTTT
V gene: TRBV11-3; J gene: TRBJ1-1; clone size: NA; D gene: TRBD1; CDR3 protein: CASSLRSLGQDIEAFF; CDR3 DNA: TGTGCCAGCAGCTTAAGGTCCTTGGGACAGGACATTGAAGCTTTCTTT
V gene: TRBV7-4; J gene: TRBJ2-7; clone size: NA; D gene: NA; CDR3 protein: CASSLGAVYEQYF; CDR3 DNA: TGTGCCAGCAGCTTAGGGGCAGTCTACGAGCAGTACTTC
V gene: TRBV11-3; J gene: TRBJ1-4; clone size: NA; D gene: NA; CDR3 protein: CASSPRAGVNEKLFF; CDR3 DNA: TGTGCCAGCAGCCCCCGGGCGGGGGTTAATGAAAAACTGTTTTTT
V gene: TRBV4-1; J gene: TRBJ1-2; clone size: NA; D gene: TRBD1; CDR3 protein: CASSQDEGQGAGYTF; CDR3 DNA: TGCGCCAGCAGCCAAGATGAAGGACAGGGGGCTGGCTACACCTTC
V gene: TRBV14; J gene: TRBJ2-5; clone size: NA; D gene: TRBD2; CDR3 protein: CASSHLMGGRGQETQYF; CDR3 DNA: TGTGCCAGCAGCCACCTAATGGGCGGGAGGGGACAAGAGACCCAGTACTTC
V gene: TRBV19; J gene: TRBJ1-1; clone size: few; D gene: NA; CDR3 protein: CASSIFPGGNTEAFF; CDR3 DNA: TGTGCCAGTAGTATCTTCCCCGGAGGGAACACTGAAGCTTTCTTT
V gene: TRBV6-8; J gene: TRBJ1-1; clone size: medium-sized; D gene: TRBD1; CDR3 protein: CASSYSGTVNTEAFF; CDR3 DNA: TGTGCCAGCAGTTACTCAGGGACAGTCAACACTGAAGCTTTCTTT
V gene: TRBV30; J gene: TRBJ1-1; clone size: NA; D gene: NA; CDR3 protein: CAWSVNRNTEAFF; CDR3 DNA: TGTGCCTGGAGTGTAAACAGGAACACTGAAGCTTTCTTT
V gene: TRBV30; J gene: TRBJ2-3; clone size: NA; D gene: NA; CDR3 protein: CAWARGRADTQYF; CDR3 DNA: TGTGCCTGGGCCCGCGGGCGGGCGGATACGCAGTATTTT
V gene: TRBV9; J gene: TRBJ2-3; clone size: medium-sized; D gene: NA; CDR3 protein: CASSTRPGTDTQYF; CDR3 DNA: TGTGCCAGCAGCACCCGACCCGGCACAGATACGCAGTATTTT
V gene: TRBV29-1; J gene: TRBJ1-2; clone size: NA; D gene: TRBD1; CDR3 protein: CSVRPQGAQNYGYTF; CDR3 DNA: TGCAGCGTCAGACCACAGGGGGCGCAAAACTATGGCTACACCTTC
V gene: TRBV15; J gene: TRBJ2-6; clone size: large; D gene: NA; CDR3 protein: CATSTGSGANVLTF; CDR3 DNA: TGTGCCACCTCAACAGGGTCTGGGGCCAACGTCCTGACTTTC
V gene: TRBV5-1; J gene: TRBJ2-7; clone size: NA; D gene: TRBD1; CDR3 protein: CASSLGQGAYEQYF; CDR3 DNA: TGCGCCAGCAGCCTGGGACAGGGGGCGTACGAGCAGTACTTC
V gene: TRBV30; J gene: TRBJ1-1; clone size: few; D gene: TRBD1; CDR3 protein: CAWNLGQVNTEAFF; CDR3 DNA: TGTGCCTGGAACTTGGGACAGGTAAACACTGAAGCTTTCTTT